This TCR beta chain was recorded in a study of blood T cell repertoires in COVID-19. Study details: The United States, Italy and Spain provided the acute and convalescent COVID-19 samples. T cells, B-cell-depleted T cells, or PBMCs supplied cDNA or gDNA.

Authors' methods: The assay estimated nucleated cells by amplifying reference gene primers. Generated by immunoSEQ multiplex PCR, the TCRdb table keeps only in-frame clones and is missing some. V and J calls and clone size follow that table, whereas D and trimming were derived from the DNA. The data hold fewer than 300,000 clones, with more than 85% observed a single time. Clinical history as reported by participants underpinned cohort assignment. V lost 3 bases to trimming and J lost 2 bases; unmatched junction nucleotides: 7. The CDR3 consists of 16 residues. The germline V gene has CDR1 MNHEY and CDR2 SMNVEV (reference sequence).

V gene TRBV27 combines with J gene TRBJ1-2; TRBD1 agrees at 9 bases. The specimen sequenced was PBMCs or T cells enriched from blood (not recorded which). The clonotype originates from a man aged 40-49 years who had recovered from COVID-19. CDR3 loop: CASSFLRTGANYGYTF. The DNA of the CDR3 is TGTGCCAGCAGTTTCCTCCGGACAGGGGCAAACTATGGCTACACCTTC.